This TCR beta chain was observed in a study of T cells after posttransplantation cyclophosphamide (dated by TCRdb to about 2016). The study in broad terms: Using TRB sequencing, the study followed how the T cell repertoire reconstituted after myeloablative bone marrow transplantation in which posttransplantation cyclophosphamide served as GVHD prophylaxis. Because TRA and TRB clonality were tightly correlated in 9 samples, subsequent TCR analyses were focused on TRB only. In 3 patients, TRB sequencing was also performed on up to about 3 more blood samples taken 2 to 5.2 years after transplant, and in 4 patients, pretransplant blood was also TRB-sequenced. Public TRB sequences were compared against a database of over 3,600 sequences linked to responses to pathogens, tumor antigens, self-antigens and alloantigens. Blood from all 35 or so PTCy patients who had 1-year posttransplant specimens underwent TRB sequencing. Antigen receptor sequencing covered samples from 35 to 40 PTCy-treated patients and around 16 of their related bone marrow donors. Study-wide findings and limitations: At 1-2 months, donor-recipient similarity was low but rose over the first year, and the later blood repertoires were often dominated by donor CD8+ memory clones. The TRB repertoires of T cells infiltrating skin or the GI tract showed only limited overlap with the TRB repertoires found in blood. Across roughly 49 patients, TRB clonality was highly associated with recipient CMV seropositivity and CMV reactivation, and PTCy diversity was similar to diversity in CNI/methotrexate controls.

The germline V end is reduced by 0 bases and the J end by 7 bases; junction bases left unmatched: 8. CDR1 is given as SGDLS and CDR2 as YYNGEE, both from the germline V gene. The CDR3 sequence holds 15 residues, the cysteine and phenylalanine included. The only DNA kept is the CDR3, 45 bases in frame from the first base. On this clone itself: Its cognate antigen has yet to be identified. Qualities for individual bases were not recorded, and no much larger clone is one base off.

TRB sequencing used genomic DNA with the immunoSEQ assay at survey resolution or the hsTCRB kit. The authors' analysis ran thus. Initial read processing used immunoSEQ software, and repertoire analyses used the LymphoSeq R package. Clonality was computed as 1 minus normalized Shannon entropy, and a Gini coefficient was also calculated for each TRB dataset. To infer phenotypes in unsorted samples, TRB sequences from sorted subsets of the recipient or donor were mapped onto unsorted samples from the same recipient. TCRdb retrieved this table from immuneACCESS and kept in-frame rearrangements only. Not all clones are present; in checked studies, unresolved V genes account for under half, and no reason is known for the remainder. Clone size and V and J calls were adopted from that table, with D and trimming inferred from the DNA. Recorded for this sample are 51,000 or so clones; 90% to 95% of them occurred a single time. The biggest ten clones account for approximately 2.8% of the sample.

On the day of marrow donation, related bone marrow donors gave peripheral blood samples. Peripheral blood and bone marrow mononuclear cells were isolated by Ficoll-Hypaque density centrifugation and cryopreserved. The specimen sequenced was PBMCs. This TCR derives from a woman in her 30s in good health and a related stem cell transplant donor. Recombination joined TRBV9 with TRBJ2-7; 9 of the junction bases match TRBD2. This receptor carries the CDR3 CASSVEASGVREQYF. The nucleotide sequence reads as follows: TGTGCCAGCAGCGTAGAGGCTAGCGGGGTGAGAGAGCAGTACTTC.